The T cell receptor beta chain described here comes from a study of blood T cell repertoires in COVID-19. As for the study in general: Samples taken during acute and convalescent COVID-19 were collected in the United States, Italy and Spain. PBMCs, B-cell-depleted T cells, or T cells were the source of the cDNA or gDNA that made up the material.

Authors' analysis steps: Scientists estimated how many nucleated cells there were by amplifying reference gene primers. Assay: immunoSEQ multiplex PCR; the TCRdb copy retains only in-frame clones and omits some. Clone size and V and J calls were adopted from that table, with D and trimming inferred from the DNA. The table records a few hundred thousand clones, 65% to 90% of them present only once. CDR1 and CDR2 (germline): SNHLY, FYNNEI. V dropped 6 bases and J dropped 1 base, with 17 bases sitting between them. The CDR3 runs to 16 residues. This clonotype was sampled from a human donor in a cohort sampled during active COVID-19. V gene TRBV2 combines with J gene TRBJ2-3; D may be TRBD1 (6 bases). Sequencing was done on a sample of peripheral blood. The CDR3, as DNA: TGTGCCAGCAGCGATCCCGCAGGGGAAGGCACAGATACGCAGTATTTT. This sequence encodes CASSDPAGEGTDTQYF.